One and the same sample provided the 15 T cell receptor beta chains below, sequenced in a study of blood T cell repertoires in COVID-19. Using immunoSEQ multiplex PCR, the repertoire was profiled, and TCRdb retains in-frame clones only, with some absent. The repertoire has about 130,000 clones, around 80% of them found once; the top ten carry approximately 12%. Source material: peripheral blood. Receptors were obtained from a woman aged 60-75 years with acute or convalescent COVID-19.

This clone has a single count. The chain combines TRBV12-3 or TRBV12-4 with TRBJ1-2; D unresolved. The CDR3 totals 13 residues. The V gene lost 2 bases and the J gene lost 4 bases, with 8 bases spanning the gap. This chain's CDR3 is CASSLTGLYGYTF. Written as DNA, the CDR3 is TGTGCCAGCAGTTTAACGGGTCTCTATGGCTACACCTTC.

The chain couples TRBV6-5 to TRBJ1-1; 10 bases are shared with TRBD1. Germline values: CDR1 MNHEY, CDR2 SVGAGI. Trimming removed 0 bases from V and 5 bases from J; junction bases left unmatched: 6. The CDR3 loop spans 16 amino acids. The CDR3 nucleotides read TGTGCCAGCAGTTACTCGATTGGGACAGGGGTTACTGAAGCTTTCTTT. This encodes CASSYSIGTGVTEAFF.

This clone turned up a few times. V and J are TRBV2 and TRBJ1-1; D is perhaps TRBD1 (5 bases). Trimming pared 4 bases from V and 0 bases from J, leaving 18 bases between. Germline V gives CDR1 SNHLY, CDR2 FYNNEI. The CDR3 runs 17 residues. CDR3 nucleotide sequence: TGTGCCAGCAGTGTTGGCCGGCAGGGAGGAATGAACACTGAAGCTTTCTTT. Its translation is CASSVGRQGGMNTEAFF.

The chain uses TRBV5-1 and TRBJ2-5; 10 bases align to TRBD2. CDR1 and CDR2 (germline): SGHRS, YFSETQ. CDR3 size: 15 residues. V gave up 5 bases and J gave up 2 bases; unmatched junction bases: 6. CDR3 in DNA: TGCGCCAGCAGAAGGGATAGCGGGGGGCAAGAGACCCAGTACTTC. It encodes CASRRDSGGQETQYF.

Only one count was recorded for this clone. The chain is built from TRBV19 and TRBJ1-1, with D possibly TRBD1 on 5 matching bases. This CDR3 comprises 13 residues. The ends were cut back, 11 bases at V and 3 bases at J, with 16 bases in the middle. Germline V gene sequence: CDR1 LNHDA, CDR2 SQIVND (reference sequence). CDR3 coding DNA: TGTGCCGCCAGGACATTACAGGACACTGAAGCTTTCTTT. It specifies CAARTLQDTEAFF.

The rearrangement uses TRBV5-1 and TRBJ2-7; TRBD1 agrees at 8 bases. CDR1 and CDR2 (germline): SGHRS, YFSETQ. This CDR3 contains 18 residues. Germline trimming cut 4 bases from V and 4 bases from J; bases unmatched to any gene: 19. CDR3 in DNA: TGCGCCAGCAGCCCTCCGTGGCCCGGGACAGGCATTATGTACGAGCAGTACTTC. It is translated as CASSPPWPGTGIMYEQYF.

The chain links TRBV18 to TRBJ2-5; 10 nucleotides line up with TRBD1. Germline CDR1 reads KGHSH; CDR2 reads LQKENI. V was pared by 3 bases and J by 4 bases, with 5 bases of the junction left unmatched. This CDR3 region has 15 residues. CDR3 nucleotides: TGTGCCAGCTCACCTTCGGGACAGGGGCTAGAGACCCAGTACTTC. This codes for CASSPSGQGLETQYF.

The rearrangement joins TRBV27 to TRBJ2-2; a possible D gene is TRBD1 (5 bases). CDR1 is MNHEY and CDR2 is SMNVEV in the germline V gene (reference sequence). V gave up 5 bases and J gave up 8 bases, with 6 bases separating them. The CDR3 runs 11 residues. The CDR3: CASSRTGELFF. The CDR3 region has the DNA TGTGCCAGCAGTCGGACAGGGGAGCTGTTTTTT.

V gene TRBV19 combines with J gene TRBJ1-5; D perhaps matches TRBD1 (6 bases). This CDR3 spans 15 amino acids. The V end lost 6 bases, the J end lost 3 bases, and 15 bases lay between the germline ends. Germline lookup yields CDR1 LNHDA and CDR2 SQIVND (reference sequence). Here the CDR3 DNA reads TGTGCCAGTAGGGTAGGCGGGGGCTCCAATCAGCCCCAGCATTTT. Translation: CASRVGGGSNQPQHF.

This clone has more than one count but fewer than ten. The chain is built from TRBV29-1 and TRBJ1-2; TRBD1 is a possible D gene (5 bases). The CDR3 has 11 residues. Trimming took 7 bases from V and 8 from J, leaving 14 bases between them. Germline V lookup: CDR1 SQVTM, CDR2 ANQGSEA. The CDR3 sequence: CSAWTLSGYTF. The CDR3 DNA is TGCAGCGCATGGACATTGAGCGGCTACACCTTC.

The CDR3 here is CASSADLGGGYTF. CDR3 nucleotides: TGTGCCAGCAGCGCGGACCTAGGGGGAGGCTACACCTTC. The chain recombines TRBV7-3 with TRBJ1-2; a weak D match, TRBD1 (6 bases). V was clipped by 5 bases and J by 8 bases, with 15 bases between them. The CDR3 totals 13 residues. Germline V lookup: CDR1 SGHTA, CDR2 FQGTGA.

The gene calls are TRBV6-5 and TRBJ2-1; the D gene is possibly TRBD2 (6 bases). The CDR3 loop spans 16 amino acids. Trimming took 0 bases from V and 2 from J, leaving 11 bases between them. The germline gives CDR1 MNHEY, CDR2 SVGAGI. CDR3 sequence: CASSYSTRLAYNEQFF. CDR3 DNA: TGTGCCAGCAGTTACTCGACAAGACTAGCCTACAATGAGCAGTTCTTC.

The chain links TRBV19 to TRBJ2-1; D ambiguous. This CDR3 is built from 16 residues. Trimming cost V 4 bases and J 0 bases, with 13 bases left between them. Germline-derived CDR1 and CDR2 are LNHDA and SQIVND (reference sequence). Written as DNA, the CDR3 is TGTGCCAGTAGTAGACGGTCAGGTCACTCCTACAATGAGCAGTTCTTC. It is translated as CASSRRSGHSYNEQFF.

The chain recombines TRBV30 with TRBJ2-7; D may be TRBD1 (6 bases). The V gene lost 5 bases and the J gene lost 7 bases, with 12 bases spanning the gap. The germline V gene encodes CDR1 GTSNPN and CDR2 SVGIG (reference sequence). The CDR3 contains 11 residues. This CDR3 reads CAWGRGSEQYV. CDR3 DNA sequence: TGTGCCTGGGGTAGGGGGAGTGAGCAGTACGTC.

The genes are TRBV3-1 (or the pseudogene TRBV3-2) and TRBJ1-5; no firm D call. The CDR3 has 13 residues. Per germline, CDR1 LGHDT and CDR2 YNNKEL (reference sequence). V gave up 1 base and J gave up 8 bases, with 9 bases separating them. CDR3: CASSQADGEPQHF. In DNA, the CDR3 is TGTGCCAGCAGCCAAGCCGACGGGGAGCCCCAGCATTTT.